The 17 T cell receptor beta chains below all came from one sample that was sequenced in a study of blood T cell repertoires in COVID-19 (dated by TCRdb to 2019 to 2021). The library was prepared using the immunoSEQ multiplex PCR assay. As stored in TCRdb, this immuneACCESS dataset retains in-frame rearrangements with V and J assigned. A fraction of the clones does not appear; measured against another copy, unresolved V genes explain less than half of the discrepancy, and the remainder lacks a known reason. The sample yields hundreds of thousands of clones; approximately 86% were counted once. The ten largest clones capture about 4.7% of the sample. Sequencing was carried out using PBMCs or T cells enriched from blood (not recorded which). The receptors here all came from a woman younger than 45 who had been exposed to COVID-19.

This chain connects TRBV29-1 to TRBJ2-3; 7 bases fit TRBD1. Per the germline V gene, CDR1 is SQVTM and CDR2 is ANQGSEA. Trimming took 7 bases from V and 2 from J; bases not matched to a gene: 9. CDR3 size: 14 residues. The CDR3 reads CSALTGTDTDTQYF. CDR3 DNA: TGCAGCGCTCTGACCGGGACAGACACAGATACGCAGTATTTT.

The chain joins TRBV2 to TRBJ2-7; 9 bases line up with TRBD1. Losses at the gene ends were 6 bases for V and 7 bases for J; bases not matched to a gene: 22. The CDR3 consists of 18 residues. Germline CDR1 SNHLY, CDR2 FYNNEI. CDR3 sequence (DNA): TGTGCCAGCAGCACCGGGACAGGGAGAGCTCTACGGCCGGAAGAGCAGTACTTC. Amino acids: CASSTGTGRALRPEEQYF.

The CDR3 DNA is TGTGCCACCAGTGTACCGCTGGGAGGAACAGATACGCAGTATTTT. It encodes CATSVPLGGTDTQYF. This chain connects TRBV24-1 to TRBJ2-3; D perhaps matches TRBD2 (6 bases). Trimming took 5 bases from V and 3 from J, leaving 14 bases between them. CDR3 size: 15 residues. Germline assignment: CDR1 KGHDR and CDR2 SFDVKD.

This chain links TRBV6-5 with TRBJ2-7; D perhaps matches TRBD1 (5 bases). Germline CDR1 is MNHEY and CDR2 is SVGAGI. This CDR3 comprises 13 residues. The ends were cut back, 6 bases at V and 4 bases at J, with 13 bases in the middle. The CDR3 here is CASRGDRLYEQYF. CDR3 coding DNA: TGTGCCAGCAGAGGAGACAGACTTTACGAGCAGTACTTC.

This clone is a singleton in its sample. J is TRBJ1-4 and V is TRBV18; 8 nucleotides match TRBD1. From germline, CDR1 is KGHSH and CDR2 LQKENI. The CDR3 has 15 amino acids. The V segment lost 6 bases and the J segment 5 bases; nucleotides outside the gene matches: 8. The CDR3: CASSLGQAKNEKLFF. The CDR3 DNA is TGTGCCAGCTCTCTGGGACAGGCGAAAAATGAAAAACTGTTTTTT.

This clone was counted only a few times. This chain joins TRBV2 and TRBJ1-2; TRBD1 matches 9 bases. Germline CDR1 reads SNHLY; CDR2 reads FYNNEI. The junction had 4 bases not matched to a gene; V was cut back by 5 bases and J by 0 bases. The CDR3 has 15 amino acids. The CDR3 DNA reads TGTGCCAGCAGTATACGACAGGGGGCTAACTATGGCTACACCTTC. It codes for CASSIRQGANYGYTF.

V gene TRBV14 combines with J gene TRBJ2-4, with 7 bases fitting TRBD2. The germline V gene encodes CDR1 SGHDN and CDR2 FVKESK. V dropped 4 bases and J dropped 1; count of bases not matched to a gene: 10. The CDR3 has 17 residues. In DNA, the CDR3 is TGTGCCAGCAGCCCCCGGGCCGTGGGGGGGGCCAAAAACATTCAGTACTTC. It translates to CASSPRAVGGAKNIQYF.

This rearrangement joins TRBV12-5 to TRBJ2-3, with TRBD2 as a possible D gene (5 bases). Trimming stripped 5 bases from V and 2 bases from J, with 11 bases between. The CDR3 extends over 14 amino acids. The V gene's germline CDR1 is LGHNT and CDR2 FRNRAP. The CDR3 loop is CASGPRLITDTQYF. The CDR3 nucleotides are TGTGCTAGTGGTCCGAGACTAATCACAGATACGCAGTATTTT.

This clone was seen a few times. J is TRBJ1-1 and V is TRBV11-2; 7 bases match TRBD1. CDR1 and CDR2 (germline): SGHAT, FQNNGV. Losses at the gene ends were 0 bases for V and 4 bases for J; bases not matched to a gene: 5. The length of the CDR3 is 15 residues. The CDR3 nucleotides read TGTGCCAGCAGCTTAGAGAGGTCAGGGGGCACTGAAGCTTTCTTT. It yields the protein CASSLERSGGTEAFF.

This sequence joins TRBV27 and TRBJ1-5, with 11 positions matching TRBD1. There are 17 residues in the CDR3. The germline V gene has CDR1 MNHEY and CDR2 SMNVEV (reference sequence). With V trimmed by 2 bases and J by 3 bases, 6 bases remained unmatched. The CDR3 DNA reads TGTGCCAGCAGTTTAAGAGGGACAGGGGGGTTCAATCAGCCCCAGCATTTT. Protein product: CASSLRGTGGFNQPQHF.

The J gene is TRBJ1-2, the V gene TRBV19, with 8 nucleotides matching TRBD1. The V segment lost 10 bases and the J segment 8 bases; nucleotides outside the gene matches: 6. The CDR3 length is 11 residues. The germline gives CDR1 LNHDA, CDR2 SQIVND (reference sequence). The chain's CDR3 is CATRTGLGYTF. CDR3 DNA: TGTGCCACGAGGACAGGGTTGGGCTACACCTTC. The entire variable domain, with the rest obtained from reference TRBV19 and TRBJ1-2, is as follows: DGGITQSPKYLFRKEGQNVTLSCEQNLNHDAMYWYRQDPGQGLRLIYYSQIVNDFQKGDIAEGYSVSREKKESFPLTVTSAQKNPTAFYLCATRTGLGYTFGSGTRLTVV.

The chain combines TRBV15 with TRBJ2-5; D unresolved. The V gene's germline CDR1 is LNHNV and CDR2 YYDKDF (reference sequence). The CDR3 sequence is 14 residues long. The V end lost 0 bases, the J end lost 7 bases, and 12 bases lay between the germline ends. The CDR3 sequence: CATSRETPPGTQYF. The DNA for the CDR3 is TGTGCCACCAGCAGAGAGACCCCGCCGGGGACCCAGTACTTC.

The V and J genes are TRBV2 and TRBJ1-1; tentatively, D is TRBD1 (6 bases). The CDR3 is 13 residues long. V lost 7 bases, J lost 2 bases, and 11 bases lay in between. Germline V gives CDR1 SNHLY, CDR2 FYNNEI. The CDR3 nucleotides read TGTGCCAGCACCTCGACAGGTAACACTGAAGCTTTCTTT. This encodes CASTSTGNTEAFF.

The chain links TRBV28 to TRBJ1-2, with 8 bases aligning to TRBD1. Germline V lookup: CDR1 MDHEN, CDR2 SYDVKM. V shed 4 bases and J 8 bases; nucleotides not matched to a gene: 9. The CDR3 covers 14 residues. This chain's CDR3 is CASSSPGRGRGYTF. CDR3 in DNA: TGTGCCAGCAGTTCGCCCGGCAGGGGGCGAGGCTACACCTTC.

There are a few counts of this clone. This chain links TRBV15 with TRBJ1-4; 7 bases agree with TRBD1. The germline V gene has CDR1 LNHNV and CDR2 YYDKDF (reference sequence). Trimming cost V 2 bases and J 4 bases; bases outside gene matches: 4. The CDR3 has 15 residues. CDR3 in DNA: TGTGCCACCAGCAGAATACAGGGGCTTAATGAAAAACTGTTTTTT. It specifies CATSRIQGLNEKLFF.

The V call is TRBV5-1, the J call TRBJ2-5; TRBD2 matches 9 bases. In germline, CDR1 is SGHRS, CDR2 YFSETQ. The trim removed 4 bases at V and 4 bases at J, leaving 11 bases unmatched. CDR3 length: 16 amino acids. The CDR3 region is CASSLSSGAYRETQYF. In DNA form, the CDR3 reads TGCGCCAGCAGCCTATCTAGCGGGGCGTACCGAGAGACCCAGTACTTC.

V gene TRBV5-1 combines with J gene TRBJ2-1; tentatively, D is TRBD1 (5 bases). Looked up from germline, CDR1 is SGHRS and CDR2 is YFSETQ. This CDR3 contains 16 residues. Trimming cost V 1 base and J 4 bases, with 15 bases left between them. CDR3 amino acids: CASSLIDVTAYNEQFF. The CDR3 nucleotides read TGCGCCAGCAGCTTGATAGATGTGACAGCATACAATGAGCAGTTCTTC.